Below, 32 T cell receptor beta chains from the same sample are listed, as sequenced in a study of T cell responses to AZD1222 COVID-19 vaccine (dated by TCRdb to the early 2020s). Reading the label with the study, this specimen's time point is: about 28 days (+/-7) after the second vaccine dose. To prepare the library, the immunoSEQ multiplex PCR assay was applied. TCRdb provides this immuneACCESS table in a form limited to in-frame rearrangements. Some clones are lacking; in checked studies, under half of them reflect an unresolved V gene, and why the rest are absent is not known. For this sample there are about 160,000 clones; 90% to 95% appear just once. 4.5% to 5.5% of the sample rests with the top ten. The sample consisted of peripheral blood, taken 28 days after the second AZD1222 dose. The receptor source for this set is an adult who received the AZD1222 COVID-19 vaccine.

The chain uses TRBV28 and TRBJ2-3, with 7 bases that match TRBD2. Per germline, CDR1 MDHEN and CDR2 SYDVKM. The CDR3 totals 14 residues. The V segment lost 4 bases and the J segment 6 bases; nucleotides outside the gene matches: 7. The CDR3 region is CASSWDYYRDTQYF. CDR3 bases: TGTGCCAGCAGTTGGGACTACTACCGGGATACGCAGTATTTT.

The chain has TRBV11-3 and TRBJ2-1; 8 bases are a match to TRBD1. V shed 5 bases, J shed 8 bases, and the junction held 8 bases outside the gene matches. Germline V gene lookup returns CDR1 SGHNT and CDR2 YENEEA. The CDR3 is made up of 14 amino acids. The CDR3 spells CASSTHRGTDEQFF. CDR3 nucleotide sequence: TGTGCCAGCAGCACCCACAGGGGGACCGATGAGCAGTTCTTC.

The chain couples TRBV30 to TRBJ1-1; no clear D gene. Trimming shortened V by 0 bases and J by 7 bases, and 9 bases separated the two germline ends. Germline V CDR1 and CDR2: GTSNPN, SVGIG (reference sequence). CDR3 size: 12 residues. CDR3: CAWSVRKNEAFF. DNA for the CDR3: TGTGCCTGGAGTGTAAGGAAAAATGAAGCTTTCTTT.

The rearrangement uses TRBV3-1 (or the pseudogene TRBV3-2) and TRBJ1-1; TRBD1 matches 7 bases. With 6 bases clipped from V and 11 bases from J, the junction kept 12 bases outside the gene matches. Germline V gene data show CDR1 as LGHDT and CDR2 as YNNKEL (reference sequence). CDR3 size: 13 residues. Here the CDR3 DNA reads TGTGCCAGCAGGAAACAGGGGAACCCCGGGGCTTTCTTT. It specifies CASRKQGNPGAFF.

The chain is built from TRBV7-9 and TRBJ2-7; 8 bases map to TRBD1. This CDR3 comprises 15 residues. Losses at the gene ends were 2 bases for V and 5 bases for J; bases not matched to a gene: 8. Germline assignment: CDR1 SEHNR and CDR2 FQNEAQ (reference sequence). The CDR3 DNA is TGTGCCAGCAGCTTAAATGGGCAGGGGGCCCACGAGCAGTACTTC. Residues: CASSLNGQGAHEQYF. The full variable domain, rest sourced from reference TRBV7-9 and TRBJ2-7, is DTGVSQNPRHKITKRGQNVTFRCDPISEHNRLYWYRQTLGQGPEFLTYFQNEAQLEKSRLLSDRFSAERPKGSFSTLEIQRTEQGDSAMYLCASSLNGQGAHEQYFGPGTRLTVT.

The chain combines TRBV6-2 or TRBV6-3 with TRBJ2-7, with 7 bases matching TRBD2. The V segment lost 6 bases and the J segment 2 bases; nucleotides outside the gene matches: 10. The CDR3 runs to 15 residues. Per germline, CDR1 MNHEY and CDR2 SVGEGT. The CDR3 nucleotides read TGTGCCAGCAGCCCCACTAGCGAGCCAACCTACGAGCAGTACTTC. Amino acids: CASSPTSEPTYEQYF.

This chain connects TRBV2 to TRBJ2-5; D might be TRBD2 (5 bases). Deletions cut 8 bases from V and 9 bases from J, with 13 bases between. This CDR3 spans 11 amino acids. The germline gives CDR1 SNHLY, CDR2 FYNNEI. In DNA form, the CDR3 reads TGTGCCAGCTCGGGGTCCGGGGCCCAGTACTTC. Protein product: CASSGSGAQYF.

The gene calls are TRBV2 and TRBJ2-1; 9 nucleotides line up with TRBD2. V lost 1 base and J lost 6; bases outside the gene matches: 4. CDR3 length equals 15 residues. The V gene's germline CDR1 is SNHLY and CDR2 FYNNEI. The CDR3 spells CASSEGLAGLNEQFF. The CDR3 DNA is TGTGCCAGCAGTGAAGGGCTAGCGGGACTCAATGAGCAGTTCTTC. The whole variable domain, filled in from reference TRBV2 and TRBJ2-1, reads EPEVTQTPSHQVTQMGQEVILRCVPISNHLYFYWYRQILGQKVEFLVSFYNNEISEKSEIFDDQFSVERPDGSNFTLKIRSTKLEDSAMYFCASSEGLAGLNEQFFGPGTRLTVL.

This sequence joins TRBV6-4 and TRBJ1-1; D is perhaps TRBD1 (5 bases). CDR3 length equals 14 residues. Germline values: CDR1 MRHNA, CDR2 SNTAGT. The germline V and J ends were trimmed by 4 bases and 1 base, with 10 bases remaining between them. Here the CDR3 DNA reads TGTGCCAGCAGTGGGGAAGGGACGAACACTGAAGCTTTCTTT. It yields the protein CASSGEGTNTEAFF.

This chain uses TRBV9 with TRBJ2-1, with TRBD2 matching over 7 bases. The V gene end was trimmed by 0 bases and the J gene end by 3 bases; junction bases not matched to a gene: 3. CDR3 length: 15 amino acids. The germline gives CDR1 SGDLS, CDR2 YYNGEE. DNA of the CDR3: TGTGCCAGCAGCGTAGGGGGAGGGGTCTACAATGAGCAGTTCTTC. It specifies CASSVGGGVYNEQFF.

The chain combines TRBV19 with TRBJ1-1; no definite D call. CDR3 size: 13 residues. CDR1 is LNHDA and CDR2 is SQIVND in the germline V gene (reference sequence). The germline V and J ends were trimmed by 5 bases and 3 bases, with 10 bases remaining between them. CDR3 amino acids: CASSWSRDTEAFF. The CDR3 coding sequence is TGTGCCAGTAGTTGGTCTAGGGACACTGAAGCTTTCTTT. Looking up the rest from reference TRBV19 and TRBJ1-1 gives the full variable domain: DGGITQSPKYLFRKEGQNVTLSCEQNLNHDAMYWYRQDPGQGLRLIYYSQIVNDFQKGDIAEGYSVSREKKESFPLTVTSAQKNPTAFYLCASSWSRDTEAFFGQGTRLTVV.

The CDR3 sequence is CASSARTGIGNQPQHF. CDR3 DNA: TGTGCCAGCAGCGCAAGGACAGGTATAGGCAATCAGCCCCAGCATTTT. The chain couples TRBV7-2 to TRBJ1-5; TRBD1 aligns across 7 bases. With 5 bases clipped from V and 2 bases from J, the junction kept 9 bases outside the gene matches. This CDR3 is 16 amino acids long. CDR1 and CDR2 from the germline V gene are SGHTA and FQGNSA.

DNA for the CDR3: TGTGCCAGCAGTGAGCCTCGGGACAGGGGTAGCAATCAGCCCCAGCATTTT. Translated: CASSEPRDRGSNQPQHF. The J gene is TRBJ1-5, the V gene TRBV6-1; 10 bases are shared with TRBD1. The J segment lost 0 bases and the V segment lost 3 bases, leaving 5 bases of the junction unmatched. The CDR3 is 17 amino acids. Per germline, CDR1 MNHNS and CDR2 SASEGT.

CDR3 in DNA: TGTGCCAGCAGTCTGACAGGCGAGCGTGGCTACACCTTC. Translated, it gives CASSLTGERGYTF. The V and J genes are TRBV25-1 and TRBJ1-2, with a weak D call TRBD1 (6 bases). V was cut by 5 bases and J by 7 bases, with 14 bases left in between. Germline CDR1 and CDR2: MGHDK and SYGVNS. The CDR3 spans 13 residues.

The V and J genes are TRBV7-2 and TRBJ2-6, with TRBD2 identical over 12 bases. CDR1 SGHTA and CDR2 FQGNSA come from the germline V gene. The V segment lost 5 bases and the J segment 4 bases; nucleotides outside the gene matches: 6. This CDR3 comprises 17 residues. The CDR3 here is CASSILAGGQGANVLTF. CDR3 in DNA: TGTGCCAGCAGCATACTAGCGGGAGGCCAGGGGGCCAACGTCCTGACTTTC. The complete variable domain, with remaining parts taken from reference TRBV7-2 and TRBJ2-6, reads GAGVSQSPSNKVTEKGKDVELRCDPISGHTALYWYRQSLGQGLEFLIYFQGNSAPDKSGLPSDRFSAERTGGSVSTLTIQRTQQEDSAVYLCASSILAGGQGANVLTFGAGSRLTVL.

The rearrangement uses TRBV19 and TRBJ1-5, with D uncertain. The germline CDR1 and CDR2 sequences are LNHDA and SQIVND (reference sequence). Between the trimmed V and J ends, which lost 7 bases and 2 bases, there was a span of 12 bases. The CDR3 extends over 14 amino acids. CDR3 nucleotide sequence: TGTGCCAGTACCCGGGGTGCGGGCAATCAGCCCCAGCATTTT. Its translation is CASTRGAGNQPQHF. The complete variable domain, with remaining parts taken from reference TRBV19 and TRBJ1-5, reads DGGITQSPKYLFRKEGQNVTLSCEQNLNHDAMYWYRQDPGQGLRLIYYSQIVNDFQKGDIAEGYSVSREKKESFPLTVTSAQKNPTAFYLCASTRGAGNQPQHFGDGTRLSIL.

The CDR3 is CASSPGGPNTGELFF. The CDR3 region has the DNA TGCGCCAGCAGCCCGGGAGGGCCGAACACCGGGGAGCTGTTTTTT. This rearrangement joins TRBV5-1 to TRBJ2-2; 8 bases match TRBD2. Trimming took 4 bases from V and 0 from J; bases not matched to a gene: 2. Germline V gene sequence: CDR1 SGHRS, CDR2 YFSETQ. This CDR3 is 15 amino acids long.

The chain links TRBV29-1 to TRBJ1-2; D might be TRBD1 (5 bases). There are 16 residues in the CDR3. Germline lookup yields CDR1 SQVTM and CDR2 ANQGSEA. V shed 7 bases and J shed 6 bases, with 27 bases lying between them. The CDR3 nucleotides read TGCAGCGCTCGGCTCCCGGCGGGGGAGTTTAGACATGGCTACACCTTC. It encodes CSARLPAGEFRHGYTF. Complete variable domain (other parts from reference TRBV29-1 and TRBJ1-2): SAVISQKPSRDICQRGTSLTIQCQVDSQVTMMFWYRQQPGQSLTLIATANQGSEATYESGFVIDKFPISRPNLTFSTLTVSNMSPEDSSIYLCSARLPAGEFRHGYTFGSGTRLTVV.

The J gene is TRBJ2-1, the V gene TRBV21-1; no DNA check was done on the table's D call, TRBD2. TRBV21-1 is described as a pseudogene. This CDR3 spans 17 amino acids. The CDR3 region has the DNA TGTGCCAGCAGCAAAAAGGGGACTAGCGGGAGTCGAAATGAGCAGTTCTTC. Amino acid sequence: CASSKKGTSGSRNEQFF.

The CDR3 is CASSQGQGYGYTF. In DNA, the CDR3 is TGTGCCAGCAGCCAAGGGCAGGGGTATGGCTACACCTTC. This chain uses TRBV14 with TRBJ1-2; TRBD1 is a possible D gene (6 bases). The CDR3 covers 13 residues. CDR1 is SGHDN and CDR2 is FVKESK in the germline V gene. The V end was cut by 1 base, the J end by 5 bases, with 8 bases between.

The chain has TRBV19 and TRBJ2-7; 8 bases fit TRBD1. This CDR3 is built from 15 residues. Germline CDR1 LNHDA, CDR2 SQIVND (reference sequence). J was trimmed by 4 bases and V by 9 bases; bases with no gene match: 14. In DNA, the CDR3 is TGTGCCAGCAGCATCCATCTAGGACAGGGATACGAGCAGTACTTC. Translation: CASSIHLGQGYEQYF. Full variable domain (missing parts from reference TRBV19 and TRBJ2-7): DGGITQSPKYLFRKEGQNVTLSCEQNLNHDAMYWYRQDPGQGLRLIYYSQIVNDFQKGDIAEGYSVSREKKESFPLTVTSAQKNPTAFYLCASSIHLGQGYEQYFGPGTRLTVT.

V is TRBV9 and J is TRBJ1-2, with D unresolved. CDR1 and CDR2 (germline): SGDLS, YYNGEE. Trimming removed 7 bases at V and 6 bases at J, with 13 bases between. CDR3 size: 12 residues. The CDR3 DNA reads as TGTGCCAGCGGGCGGGGTCGTGATGGCTACACCTTC. Protein: CASGRGRDGYTF.

The chain uses TRBV19 and TRBJ2-5; D call uncertain. V dropped 1 base and J dropped 1 base, with 13 bases sitting between them. Per germline, CDR1 LNHDA and CDR2 SQIVND (reference sequence). CDR3 length equals 16 residues. CDR3 sequence (DNA): TGTGCCAGTAGTATAGTAGACGGAGCCCCCCAAGAGACCCAGTACTTC. Amino acids: CASSIVDGAPQETQYF.

This sequence joins TRBV2 and TRBJ1-1, with D perhaps matching TRBD1 (6 bases). Germline lookup yields CDR1 SNHLY and CDR2 FYNNEI. The CDR3 spans 13 residues. V was shortened by 8 bases and J by 6 bases, with 16 bases between the two germline ends. In nucleotides, the CDR3 is TGTGCCAGCTTCGAGCGGGGGCTATCTGAAGCTTTCTTT. Amino acid sequence: CASFERGLSEAFF.

The chain uses TRBV2 and TRBJ2-3; 7 bases align to TRBD2. The CDR3 runs to 16 residues. Losses at the gene ends were 4 bases for V and 0 bases for J; bases not matched to a gene: 7. Per germline, CDR1 SNHLY and CDR2 FYNNEI. CDR3 DNA: TGTGCCAGCAGTGTGGCCCTAGCGGTTAGCACAGATACGCAGTATTTT. Its protein is CASSVALAVSTDTQYF. Full variable domain (remainder filled in from reference TRBV2 and TRBJ2-3): EPEVTQTPSHQVTQMGQEVILRCVPISNHLYFYWYRQILGQKVEFLVSFYNNEISEKSEIFDDQFSVERPDGSNFTLKIRSTKLEDSAMYFCASSVALAVSTDTQYFGPGTRLTVL.

The chain employs TRBV6-2 or TRBV6-3 and TRBJ2-1; maybe TRBD2 (6 bases). Looked up from germline, CDR1 is MNHEY and CDR2 is SVGEGT. The length of the CDR3 is 15 residues. V gave up 6 bases and J gave up 9 bases, with 21 bases separating them. This CDR3 is CASSITSFYRAEQFF. The CDR3, as DNA: TGTGCCAGCAGCATCACTAGCTTCTATCGGGCTGAGCAGTTCTTC.

The V gene is TRBV5-4, the J gene TRBJ1-2; the match to TRBD1 covers 7 bases. Germline V gives CDR1 SGHNT, CDR2 YYREEE (reference sequence). There are 14 residues in the CDR3. The ends lost 4 bases at V and 1 base at J; junction bases unmatched: 4. In nucleotides, the CDR3 is TGTGCCAGCAGCCGACAGGGACTTAACTATGGCTACACCTTC. Its translation is CASSRQGLNYGYTF.

V and J are TRBV21-1 and TRBJ1-5; the table's D call of TRBD1 was not tested on the DNA. TRBV21-1 is annotated as a pseudogene. The CDR3 is made up of 16 amino acids. The CDR3 spells CASSKAITGDDQPQHF. DNA of the CDR3: TGTGCCAGCAGCAAAGCTATAACAGGGGATGATCAGCCCCAGCATTTT.

This chain links TRBV30 with TRBJ1-1; 9 bases are shared with TRBD1. The trim removed 5 bases at V and 1 base at J, leaving 8 bases unmatched. This CDR3 region has 15 residues. Germline lookup yields CDR1 GTSNPN and CDR2 SVGIG (reference sequence). The CDR3 here is CAWWPGQGGNTEAFF. CDR3 DNA: TGTGCCTGGTGGCCGGGACAGGGCGGGAACACTGAAGCTTTCTTT.

This clone came up once. This chain links TRBV14 with TRBJ2-2, with no clear D. This CDR3 is 14 amino acids long. V lost 2 bases and J 1 base, leaving 5 bases between the germline ends. Per germline, CDR1 SGHDN and CDR2 FVKESK. The CDR3 region has the DNA TGTGCCAGCAGCCAAAGACAGAACACCGGGGAGCTGTTTTTT. Protein sequence: CASSQRQNTGELFF.

This clone showed up just once. The chain uses TRBV29-1 and TRBJ1-4; D is possibly TRBD1 (5 bases). CDR1 and CDR2 from the germline V gene are SQVTM and ANQGSEA. CDR3 length: 14 amino acids. V lost 5 bases to trimming and J lost 8 bases, with 18 bases between them. The CDR3 protein is CSVSSGSHLEKLFF. The CDR3 DNA sequence: TGCAGCGTTTCCTCAGGGTCTCATTTGGAAAAACTGTTTTTT.

This clone came up a few times. The chain couples TRBV30 to TRBJ2-2; 9 bases match TRBD2. The CDR3 is made up of 15 amino acids. Germline V gene sequence: CDR1 GTSNPN, CDR2 SVGIG (reference sequence). J was trimmed by 6 bases and V by 0 bases; bases with no gene match: 5. The CDR3 DNA is TGTGCCTGGAGTGTACTGAGCGGGAGGTCCGGGGAGCTGTTTTTT. As protein: CAWSVLSGRSGELFF.